This entry is about one T cell receptor (beta chain). The data are from a study of blood T cell repertoires in COVID-19. Overall study context: The samples span acute and convalescent COVID-19 from the United States, Italy and Spain. Sources were T cells, B-cell-depleted T cells, or PBMCs; the material itself was cDNA or gDNA.

As handled by the study authors: Estimation of nucleated cell counts relied on the amplification of reference gene primers. Sequencing used immunoSEQ multiplex PCR; TCRdb keeps in-frame clones, though not all of them. V, J and clone size derive from that table, while D and trimming were established from the DNA sequence. This table holds about 130,000 clones, roughly 80% found once. Sample: peripheral blood. The TCR was taken from an elderly woman with acute or convalescent COVID-19.

The CDR3 sequence: CASSDGWGVYEQYF. Here the CDR3 DNA reads TGTGCCAGCAGTGATGGGTGGGGGGTCTACGAGCAGTACTTC. V usage is TRBV2 and J usage is TRBJ2-7, with D maybe TRBD2 (6 bases). V lost 3 bases and J lost 3, with 12 bases in between. The CDR3 runs 14 residues. Germline-derived CDR1 and CDR2 are SNHLY and FYNNEI.